The 16 T cell receptor beta chains below all came from one sample that was sequenced in a study of blood T cells in healthy people across ages. A second PCR, run for about 6 to 12 cycles, used a sample-barcoded 5' primer plus a J-beta primer mix. TCRdb independently ran MiXCR on the 5' RACE reads; one entry per CDR3 protein. The data contain about 1,800,000 distinct CDR3 sequences, 25% to 30% of them singletons. Sequenced input: blood. These receptors all stem from a young woman in good health.

This clonotype was picked up a small number of times. The chain is built from TRBV6-6 and TRBJ1-2; 8 nucleotides agree with TRBD1. Germline CDR1 MNHNY, CDR2 SVGAGI (reference sequence). The CDR3 is made up of 13 amino acids. Trimming at V came to 0 bases and at J to 10 bases, leaving 4 bases not matched to a gene. This CDR3 reads CASSYSDREDYTF. CDR3 sequence (DNA): TGTGCCAGCAGTTACTCGGACAGGGAAGACTACACCTTC.

This clonotype was picked up a small number of times. The chain couples TRBV5-1 to TRBJ2-7; the match to TRBD2 covers 10 bases. Trimming took 0 bases from V and 0 from J; bases not matched to a gene: 6. The CDR3 is 17 residues long. In germline, CDR1 is SGHRS, CDR2 YFSETQ. CDR3 DNA: TGCGCCAGCAGCTTGGAATTTGCTAGCGGGAGCTCCTACGAGCAGTACTTC. As protein: CASSLEFASGSSYEQYF.

This clonotype was found a few times. The chain has TRBV20-1 and TRBJ2-1; D could derive from TRBD1 or TRBD2 (5 bases each). Deletions cut 6 bases from V and 0 bases from J, with 12 bases between. The CDR3 is 14 amino acids. In germline, CDR1 is DFQATT, CDR2 SNEGSKA (reference sequence). CDR3 DNA: TGCAGTGCCTACCGGGACGCCTCCTACAATGAGCAGTTCTTC. Translating it yields CSAYRDASYNEQFF.

This clonotype was seen at least ten times. The chain joins TRBV12-5 to TRBJ2-7, with TRBD1 matching over 7 bases. Germline-derived CDR1 and CDR2 are LGHNT and FRNRAP. V lost 3 bases to trimming and J lost 3 bases; unmatched junction nucleotides: 8. The CDR3 spans 15 residues. The CDR3 loop reads CASGFSGQSYYEQYF. CDR3 coding DNA: TGTGCTAGTGGTTTTTCGGGACAGTCATACTACGAGCAGTACTTC.

On this clonotype itself: Germline is not matched at one junction end, which may reflect a read error. The chain uses TRBV28 and TRBJ2-5; TRBD1 aligns across 7 bases. The tail of the sequence fits TRBJ2-7 better, so the J call may be wrong. Germline lookup yields CDR1 MDHEN and CDR2 SYDVKM. The CDR3 extends over 15 amino acids. The CDR3 is CTSKTGTVSFYEQYF. The CDR3 nucleotides are TGTACCAGCAAGACCGGGACAGTTTCCTTTTACGAGCAGTACTTC.

The chain combines TRBV20-1 with TRBJ1-2; D possibly corresponds to TRBD1 (5 bases). The V gene's germline CDR1 is DFQATT and CDR2 SNEGSKA (reference sequence). Trimming took 0 bases from V and 6 from J, leaving 14 bases between them. The CDR3 loop spans 14 amino acids. Here the CDR3 DNA reads TGCAGTGCTAGAGAAGGGGCCCGGCAGGATGGCTACACCTTC. Translated: CSAREGARQDGYTF.

The rearrangement joins TRBV20-1 to TRBJ2-7, with a tentative D call TRBD2 (6 bases). The CDR3 is 13 residues long. The germline V gene encodes CDR1 DFQATT and CDR2 SNEGSKA (reference sequence). V was shortened by 5 bases and J by 0 bases, with 11 bases between the two germline ends. The chain's CDR3 is CSAEGRGSYEQYF. CDR3 nucleotide sequence: TGCAGTGCTGAGGGGCGGGGCTCCTACGAGCAGTACTTC.

This clonotype was observed a handful of times. The V and J genes are TRBV10-3 and TRBJ2-1; D is perhaps TRBD2 (7 bases). This CDR3 region has 14 residues. Trimming shortened V by 7 bases and J by 10 bases, and 20 bases separated the two germline ends. The germline V gene has CDR1 ENHRY and CDR2 SYGVKD. The CDR3 protein is CAIMGAGAVREQFF. Here the CDR3 DNA reads TGTGCCATCATGGGCGCGGGGGCTGTCCGGGAGCAGTTCTTC.

This clonotype came up many times. This chain joins TRBV6-7 and TRBJ2-1, with a possible D match to TRBD2 (6 bases). TRBV6-7 is annotated as an ORF whose role is uncertain. CDR3 length equals 15 residues. Trimming took 6 bases from V and 3 from J, leaving 15 bases between them. The CDR3 DNA reads TGTGCCAGCAGCCTGGGGAGGTGGGTCTACAATGAGCAGTTCTTC. It encodes CASSLGRWVYNEQFF.

V is TRBV12-3 or TRBV12-4 and J is TRBJ2-3, with a tentative D call TRBD2 (6 bases). The CDR3 covers 14 residues. V shed 8 bases and J shed 6 bases, with 18 bases lying between them. CDR3 nucleotide sequence: TGTGCCAGCGGGCAACGACGGGGGTCGGATACGCAGTATTTT. It specifies CASGQRRGSDTQYF.

This chain links TRBV3-1 with TRBJ2-6; possibly TRBD2 for D (5 bases). Germline values: CDR1 LGHDT, CDR2 YNNKEL (reference sequence). The CDR3 consists of 15 residues. V lost 4 bases and J 2 bases, leaving 9 bases between the germline ends. The CDR3 DNA reads as TGTGCCAGCAGCCGGTCCGGGACTGGGGCCAACGTCCTGACTTTC. It encodes CASSRSGTGANVLTF. Using reference TRBV3-1 and TRBJ2-6 for the parts outside the CDR3, the full variable domain is DTAVSQTPKYLVTQMGNDKSIKCEQNLGHDTMYWYKQDSKKFLKIMFSYNNKELIINETVPNRFSPKSPDKAHLNLHINSLELGDSAVYFCASSRSGTGANVLTFGAGSRLTVL.

This clonotype showed up just a few times. J is TRBJ2-2 and V is TRBV6-6; D gene uncertain. Germline CDR1 reads MNHNY; CDR2 reads SVGAGI (reference sequence). V dropped 5 bases and J dropped 3 bases, with 10 bases sitting between them. CDR3 size: 14 residues. The CDR3 region is CASSRVGYTGELFF. CDR3 nucleotide sequence: TGTGCCAGCAGTAGGGTAGGGTACACCGGGGAGCTGTTTTTT.

The chain links TRBV5-1 to TRBJ2-3; 10 positions match TRBD2. The germline gives CDR1 SGHRS, CDR2 YFSETQ. This CDR3 is 17 amino acids long. V shed 3 bases and J 0 bases; nucleotides not matched to a gene: 7. CDR3 nucleotide sequence: TGCGCCAGCAGCTCTAGCGGGAGAGGGCCTAGCACAGATACGCAGTATTTT. Amino acid sequence: CASSSSGRGPSTDTQYF.

This clonotype was observed at least ten times. This rearrangement joins TRBV5-5 to TRBJ2-5; the match to TRBD1 covers 8 bases. V lost 0 bases and J lost 11; bases outside the gene matches: 9. This CDR3 is built from 14 residues. Per germline, CDR1 SGHKS and CDR2 YYEKEE (reference sequence). The CDR3 protein is CASSLATGGKEQYF. DNA for the CDR3: TGTGCCAGCAGCTTGGCAACAGGGGGGAAAGAGCAGTACTTC. Full variable domain (remainder filled in from reference TRBV5-5 and TRBJ2-5): DAGVTQSPTHLIKTRGQQVTLRCSPISGHKSVSWYQQVLGQGPQFIFQYYEKEERGRGNFPDRFSARQFPNYSSELNVNALLLGDSALYLCASSLATGGKEQYFGPGTRLLVL.

This sequence joins TRBV6-5 and TRBJ1-1, with D tentatively TRBD1 (5 bases). The germline gives CDR1 MNHEY, CDR2 SVGAGI. This CDR3 is built from 13 residues. V was cut by 5 bases and J by 3 bases, with 10 bases left in between. Written as DNA, the CDR3 is TGTGCCAGCAGTCGGGCGGGGGACACTGAAGCTTTCTTT. As protein: CASSRAGDTEAFF.

This clonotype was observed a handful of times. One end of the junction fails to match germline, which may point to a read error. This chain connects TRBV11-2 to TRBJ2-7; D uncertain. In germline, CDR1 is SGHAT, CDR2 FQNNGV. This CDR3 comprises 18 residues. The chain's CDR3 is CAISKLRPGPLSSYEQYF. The CDR3 DNA reads TGTGCCATCAGCAAGCTTAGACCCGGGCCATTAAGCTCCTACGAGCAGTACTTC. Full variable domain (remainder filled in from reference TRBV11-2 and TRBJ2-7): EAGVAQSPRYKIIEKRQSVAFWCNPISGHATLYWYQQILGQGPKLLIQFQNNGVVDDSQLPKDRFSAERLKGVDSTLKIQPAKLEDSAVYLCAISKLRPGPLSSYEQYFGPGTRLTVT.